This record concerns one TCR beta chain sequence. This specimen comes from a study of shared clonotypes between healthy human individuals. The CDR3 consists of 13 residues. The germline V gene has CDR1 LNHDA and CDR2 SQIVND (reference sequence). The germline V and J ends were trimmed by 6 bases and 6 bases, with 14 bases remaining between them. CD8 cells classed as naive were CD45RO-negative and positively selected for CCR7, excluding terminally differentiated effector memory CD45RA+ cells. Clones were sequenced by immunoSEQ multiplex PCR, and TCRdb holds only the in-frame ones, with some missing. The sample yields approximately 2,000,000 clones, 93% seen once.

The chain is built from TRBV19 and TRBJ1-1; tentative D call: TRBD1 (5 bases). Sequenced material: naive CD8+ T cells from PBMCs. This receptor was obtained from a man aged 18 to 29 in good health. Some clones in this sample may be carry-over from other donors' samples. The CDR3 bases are TGTGCCAGTAGCCGGGACTTGGAGGCTGAAGCTTTCTTT. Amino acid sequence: CASSRDLEAEAFF.